A selection of T cell receptor beta chains follows, all from one sample in a study of cytomegalovirus exposure and HLA in healthy donors. Sequencing used immunoSEQ multiplex PCR; TCRdb keeps in-frame clones, though not all of them. The table records approximately 120,000 clones, around three quarters of them present only once. Material for sequencing was PBMCs. The receptors stem from a woman in her forties or fifties in good health and CMV-seropositive. The CDR3 runs from the conserved cysteine through the conserved F or W. D genes are given only for firm matches.

J | D | V | CDR3
TRBJ2-3 | - | TRBV7-9 | CASSLVRSGSSDTQYF
TRBJ2-1 | - | TRBV12-5 | CASGWTANYNEQFF
TRBJ2-1 | TRBD2 | TRBV5-1 | CASSLLLAGVDEQFF
TRBJ1-2 | TRBD1 | TRBV28 | CASSFQGDLGYTF
TRBJ2-1 | - | TRBV7-6 | CASSLWGAAYNEQFF
TRBJ2-7 | TRBD1 | TRBV4-3 | CASSQAGLTPGGMKVQYF
TRBJ2-7 | TRBD2 | TRBV5-6 | CASSLGLAGSSYEQYF
TRBJ2-3 | - | TRBV7-7 | CASSPTIPGTGHTDTQYF
TRBJ2-1 | - | TRBV7-8 | CASSLSRTASYNEQFF
- | - | TRBV27 | CASSLGGTGEQYF
TRBJ2-2 | TRBD2 | TRBV9 | CASSLTGGATGELFF
TRBJ2-7 | - | TRBV21-1 | CASSKAWTGGSDEQYF
TRBJ2-1 | TRBD1 | TRBV5-4 | CASSLAGQGVGEQFF
TRBJ2-1 | TRBD2 | TRBV5-4 | CASSPQIAGGYNEQFF
TRBJ2-1 | TRBD2 | TRBV7-3 | CASSSSGGAFNEQFF
TRBJ2-1 | - | TRBV4-2 | CASSQPQGSYNEQFF
TRBJ2-7 | - | TRBV5-1 | CASSLSPYEQYF
TRBJ2-1 | - | TRBV5-1 | CASSLGGVPGSYNEQFF
TRBJ2-6 | - | TRBV5-5 | CASSRAGANVLTF
TRBJ2-2 | TRBD1 | TRBV25-1 | CASSRQGTTGELFF
TRBJ1-5 | TRBD1 | TRBV12-5 | CASGLVLGGQGVQGGQPQHF